These T cell receptor beta chains were read from a single sample in a study of blood T cell repertoires in COVID-19. Clones were sequenced by immunoSEQ multiplex PCR, and TCRdb holds only the in-frame ones, with some missing. The sample consists of some 77,000 clones, around 90% of them appearing once. Material for sequencing was peripheral blood. These receptors were taken from a woman aged 80 or over with active or convalescent COVID-19. Both conserved end residues are part of each CDR3. Fields, in order: clone size, V gene, D gene, J gene, CDR3 protein, CDR3 DNA. D genes are given only for firm matches. A clone size is listed for some rows: how often the clone was seen (once, few, many), or a class if it is expanded.

abundance: NA; v_gene: TRBV21-1; d_gene: NA; j_gene: TRBJ2-1; CDR3aa: CASSKSYSGPRDEQFF; CDR3nt: TGTGCCAGCAGCAAATCTTACAGCGGGCCACGCGATGAGCAGTTCTTC
abundance: NA; v_gene: TRBV11-2; d_gene: NA; j_gene: TRBJ2-3; CDR3aa: CASSLSSAMSTDTQYF; CDR3nt: TGTGCCAGCAGCTTATCCAGCGCCATGAGCACAGATACGCAGTATTTT
abundance: once; v_gene: TRBV5-1; d_gene: TRBD1; j_gene: TRBJ2-1; CDR3aa: CASSLEWTGSDEQFF; CDR3nt: TGCGCCAGCAGCTTGGAGTGGACAGGGTCCGATGAGCAGTTCTTC
abundance: NA; v_gene: TRBV27; d_gene: TRBD2; j_gene: TRBJ2-1; CDR3aa: CASSLTAGRALGSYNEQFF; CDR3nt: TGTGCCAGCAGTTTAACCGCCGGGAGGGCCCTCGGGTCCTACAATGAGCAGTTCTTC
abundance: NA; v_gene: TRBV11-2; d_gene: TRBD1; j_gene: TRBJ2-3; CDR3aa: CASSLENRGQYF; CDR3nt: TGTGCCAGCAGCTTAGAGAACAGGGGGCAGTATTTT
abundance: NA; v_gene: TRBV28; d_gene: TRBD1; j_gene: TRBJ2-7; CDR3aa: CASSTAGTGSHEQYF; CDR3nt: TGTGCCAGCAGTACGGCCGGGACAGGATCCCACGAGCAGTACTTC
abundance: NA; v_gene: TRBV7-2; d_gene: TRBD1; j_gene: TRBJ2-5; CDR3aa: CASSFGVGQGETQYF; CDR3nt: TGTGCCAGCAGCTTCGGGGTGGGACAGGGAGAGACCCAGTACTTC
abundance: NA; v_gene: TRBV25-1; d_gene: NA; j_gene: TRBJ1-6; CDR3aa: CASSAGSYNSPLHF; CDR3nt: TGTGCCAGCAGTGCGGGCTCCTATAATTCACCCCTCCACTTT
abundance: NA; v_gene: TRBV18; d_gene: TRBD1; j_gene: TRBJ1-5; CDR3aa: CASSGGQFSGGPQHF; CDR3nt: TGTGCCAGCTCGGGGGGACAGTTCTCCGGAGGGCCCCAGCATTTT
abundance: NA; v_gene: TRBV19; d_gene: NA; j_gene: TRBJ1-5; CDR3aa: CASSRQTEDQPQHF; CDR3nt: TGTGCCAGTAGTAGACAGACAGAAGATCAGCCCCAGCATTTT
abundance: NA; v_gene: TRBV6-2/TRBV6-3; d_gene: TRBD1; j_gene: TRBJ2-7; CDR3aa: CASSTGQPQYF; CDR3nt: TGTGCCAGCAGCACGGGACAGCCGCAGTACTTC
abundance: once; v_gene: TRBV5-1; d_gene: TRBD1; j_gene: TRBJ1-4; CDR3aa: CASSFGQGGEKLFF; CDR3nt: TGCGCCAGCAGCTTTGGACAGGGTGGTGAAAAACTGTTTTTT
abundance: once; v_gene: TRBV19; d_gene: NA; j_gene: TRBJ2-6; CDR3aa: CASSIKAQVGANVLTF; CDR3nt: TGTGCCAGTAGTATTAAGGCTCAGGTCGGGGCCAACGTCCTGACTTTC
abundance: NA; v_gene: TRBV28; d_gene: NA; j_gene: TRBJ1-3; CDR3aa: CASRRDSISGNTIYF; CDR3nt: TGTGCCAGCCGCCGAGACAGTATCTCTGGAAACACCATATATTTT
abundance: NA; v_gene: TRBV13; d_gene: NA; j_gene: TRBJ1-1; CDR3aa: CASSLREMNTEAFF; CDR3nt: TGTGCCAGCAGCTTACGAGAGATGAACACTGAAGCTTTCTTT
abundance: NA; v_gene: TRBV6-6; d_gene: TRBD1; j_gene: TRBJ1-1; CDR3aa: CAINRGMRGNTEAFF; CDR3nt: TGTGCCATTAACAGGGGCATGAGAGGGAACACTGAAGCTTTCTTT
abundance: NA; v_gene: TRBV15; d_gene: NA; j_gene: TRBJ2-3; CDR3aa: CATSRDKGGNTQYF; CDR3nt: TGTGCCACCAGCAGAGATAAGGGGGGGAATACGCAGTATTTT
abundance: NA; v_gene: TRBV7-2; d_gene: TRBD1; j_gene: TRBJ2-7; CDR3aa: CASSSRTGSYEQYF; CDR3nt: TGTGCCAGCAGCTCCCGGACAGGGTCCTACGAGCAGTACTTC
abundance: NA; v_gene: TRBV11-2; d_gene: TRBD2; j_gene: TRBJ2-2; CDR3aa: CASRGLAGGRAGELFF; CDR3nt: TGTGCCAGCAGAGGACTAGCGGGAGGAAGGGCGGGGGAGCTGTTTTTT
abundance: NA; v_gene: TRBV21-1; d_gene: NA; j_gene: TRBJ1-3; CDR3aa: CASSLRTFSGNTIYF; CDR3nt: TGTGCCAGCAGCCTAAGGACATTCTCTGGAAACACCATATATTTT
abundance: NA; v_gene: TRBV6-1; d_gene: NA; j_gene: TRBJ2-3; CDR3aa: CASSEGSMADTQYF; CDR3nt: TGTGCCAGCAGTGAAGGGAGTATGGCAGATACGCAGTATTTT
abundance: NA; v_gene: TRBV5-5; d_gene: NA; j_gene: TRBJ1-3; CDR3aa: CASSFGDSGNTIYF; CDR3nt: TGTGCCAGCAGCTTTGGAGATTCTGGAAACACCATATATTTT
abundance: once; v_gene: TRBV2; d_gene: NA; j_gene: TRBJ1-4; CDR3aa: CASRPAGFGEKLFF; CDR3nt: TGTGCCAGCAGGCCAGCCGGCTTCGGGGAAAAACTGTTTTTT
abundance: few; v_gene: TRBV13; d_gene: TRBD1; j_gene: TRBJ2-3; CDR3aa: CASSERTGTSTDTQYF; CDR3nt: TGTGCCAGCAGCGAACGGACAGGGACTAGCACAGATACGCAGTATTTT
abundance: NA; v_gene: TRBV5-1; d_gene: TRBD2; j_gene: TRBJ2-1; CDR3aa: CASSLGPSGTSYNEQFF; CDR3nt: TGCGCCAGCAGCTTGGGTCCTAGCGGGACCTCCTACAATGAGCAGTTCTTC
abundance: NA; v_gene: TRBV9; d_gene: TRBD1; j_gene: TRBJ2-2; CDR3aa: CASSVTIQGGTGELFF; CDR3nt: TGTGCCAGCAGCGTTACCATACAGGGGGGCACCGGGGAGCTGTTTTTT
abundance: NA; v_gene: TRBV4-1; d_gene: NA; j_gene: TRBJ2-5; CDR3aa: CASSRVGGSQETQYF; CDR3nt: TGCGCCAGCAGCCGGGTAGGGGGATCACAAGAGACCCAGTACTTC
abundance: NA; v_gene: TRBV2; d_gene: NA; j_gene: TRBJ2-7; CDR3aa: CASSDSSYEQYF; CDR3nt: TGTGCCAGCAGTGACTCTTCCTACGAGCAGTACTTC
abundance: NA; v_gene: TRBV15; d_gene: NA; j_gene: TRBJ1-4; CDR3aa: CATSRDGSGSNEKLFF; CDR3nt: TGTGCCACCAGCAGAGATGGATCGGGAAGTAATGAAAAACTGTTTTTT
abundance: NA; v_gene: TRBV10-3; d_gene: TRBD1; j_gene: TRBJ2-2; CDR3aa: CASRTGSNTGELFF; CDR3nt: TGTGCCTCACGGACAGGTTCGAACACCGGGGAGCTGTTTTTT
abundance: NA; v_gene: TRBV7-9; d_gene: NA; j_gene: TRBJ1-1; CDR3aa: CASSMDTHTEAFF; CDR3nt: TGTGCCAGCAGCATGGACACTCACACTGAAGCTTTCTTT
abundance: few; v_gene: TRBV21-1; d_gene: NA; j_gene: TRBJ2-7; CDR3aa: CASSKASGGNEQYF; CDR3nt: TGTGCCAGCAGCAAAGCATCGGGAGGGAACGAGCAGTACTTC
abundance: NA; v_gene: TRBV6-5; d_gene: TRBD1; j_gene: TRBJ1-2; CDR3aa: CASRGQGANYGYTF; CDR3nt: TGTGCCAGCAGAGGACAGGGGGCAAACTATGGCTACACCTTC
abundance: NA; v_gene: TRBV6-5; d_gene: TRBD1; j_gene: TRBJ1-2; CDR3aa: CASSGGTGGNYGYTF; CDR3nt: TGTGCCAGCAGCGGGGGGACAGGTGGAAACTATGGCTACACCTTC
abundance: NA; v_gene: TRBV9; d_gene: NA; j_gene: TRBJ1-5; CDR3aa: CASSPDSNQPQHF; CDR3nt: TGTGCCAGCAGCCCAGATAGCAATCAGCCCCAGCATTTT
abundance: NA; v_gene: TRBV24-1; d_gene: TRBD1; j_gene: TRBJ2-2; CDR3aa: CATSEPSGTGVNTGELFF; CDR3nt: TGTGCCACCAGTGAGCCGAGTGGGACAGGGGTTAACACCGGGGAGCTGTTTTTT
abundance: NA; v_gene: TRBV6-5; d_gene: TRBD1; j_gene: TRBJ1-1; CDR3aa: CASSKGQSTEAFF; CDR3nt: TGTGCCAGCAGCAAGGGACAGTCCACTGAAGCTTTCTTT
abundance: once; v_gene: TRBV19; d_gene: NA; j_gene: TRBJ1-5; CDR3aa: CASSLGGHQPQHF; CDR3nt: TGTGCCAGTAGTCTGGGGGGGCATCAGCCCCAGCATTTT
abundance: NA; v_gene: TRBV29-1; d_gene: TRBD1; j_gene: TRBJ1-4; CDR3aa: CSVKQGATEKLFF; CDR3nt: TGCAGCGTCAAACAGGGGGCAACTGAAAAACTGTTTTTT
abundance: NA; v_gene: TRBV5-4; d_gene: NA; j_gene: TRBJ2-6; CDR3aa: CASSLAGPWTNVLTF; CDR3nt: TGTGCCAGCAGCTTGGCGGGTCCTTGGACCAACGTCCTGACTTTC
abundance: once; v_gene: TRBV5-4; d_gene: NA; j_gene: TRBJ1-4; CDR3aa: CASSFTATNEKLFF; CDR3nt: TGTGCCAGCAGCTTCACTGCAACTAATGAAAAACTGTTTTTT
abundance: NA; v_gene: TRBV7-9; d_gene: NA; j_gene: TRBJ1-5; CDR3aa: CASSLMEGGQPQHF; CDR3nt: TGTGCCAGCAGCTTAATGGAGGGTGGACAGCCCCAGCATTTT